This T cell receptor (beta chain) originates from a study of neurological immune-mediated disorders. Regarding the study as a whole: The absence of any CDR3 amino acid sequence shared by expanded clones across subjects suggests that repertoires were private in all groups.

CDR3 size: 15 residues. V lost 3 bases, J lost 3 bases, and 12 bases lay in between. Germline lookup yields CDR1 SGHKS and CDR2 YYEKEE (reference sequence). Each TCR transcript was tagged with a 10-nucleotide random UMI during 5'RACE. One entry per CDR3 protein, called by TCRdb with MiXCR from the 5' RACE reads. The table has about 62,000 distinct CDR3 sequences, around 3.8% seen once; the top ten hold over 2%. This clonotype was seen many times. Its target is unknown. This chain joins TRBV5-5 and TRBJ2-2; TRBD1 or TRBD2 may be the D gene (5 bases each). Sequenced material: PBMCs. This clonotype was sampled from a woman aged 45-65 years with multiple sclerosis. The CDR3, as DNA: TGTGCCAGCAGCTGGACCGGGACGGACACCGGGGAGCTGTTTTTT. Residues: CASSWTGTDTGELFF.